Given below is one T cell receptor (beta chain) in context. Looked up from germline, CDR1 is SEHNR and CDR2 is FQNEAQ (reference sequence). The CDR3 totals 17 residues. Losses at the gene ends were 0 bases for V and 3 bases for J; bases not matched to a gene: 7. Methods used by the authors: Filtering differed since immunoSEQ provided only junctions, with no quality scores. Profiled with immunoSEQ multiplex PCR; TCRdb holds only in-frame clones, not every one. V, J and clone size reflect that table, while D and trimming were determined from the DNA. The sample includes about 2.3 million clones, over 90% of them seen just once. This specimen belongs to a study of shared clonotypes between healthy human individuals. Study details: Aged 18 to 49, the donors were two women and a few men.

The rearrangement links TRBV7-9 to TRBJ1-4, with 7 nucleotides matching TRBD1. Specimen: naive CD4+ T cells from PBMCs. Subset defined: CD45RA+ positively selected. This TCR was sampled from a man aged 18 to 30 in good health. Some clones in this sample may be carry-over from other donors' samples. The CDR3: CASSLAGQGVANEKLFF. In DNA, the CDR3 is TGTGCCAGCAGCTTAGCAGGGCAGGGGGTTGCTAATGAAAAACTGTTTTTT.